This T cell receptor beta chain was recovered during a study of blood T cell repertoires in COVID-19. Germline loops: CDR1 SNHLY, CDR2 FYNNEI. J lost 2 bases, V lost 11 bases, and 3 bases had no gene match. The CDR3 is 13 amino acids. The assay was immunoSEQ multiplex PCR, and TCRdb's table has in-frame clones only and misses some. The table has approximately 91,000 clones, around 75% seen once. The TCR originated in a man between 65 and 85 years old with acute or convalescent COVID-19. The specimen sequenced was peripheral blood. The chain uses TRBV2 and TRBJ2-1; TRBD1 matches at 10 bases. The CDR3 loop reads CAVGQGAYNEQFF. The CDR3 nucleotides are TGTGCCGTCGGACAGGGGGCCTACAATGAGCAGTTCTTC. The full variable domain, in which reference TRBV2 and TRBJ2-1 provide the parts outside the CDR3, is EPEVTQTPSHQVTQMGQEVILRCVPISNHLYFYWYRQILGQKVEFLVSFYNNEISEKSEIFDDQFSVERPDGSNFTLKIRSTKLEDSAMYFCAVGQGAYNEQFFGPGTRLTVL.